The 24 T cell receptor beta chains below all came from one sample that was sequenced in a study of Tregs in tolerant kidney transplant recipients. The protocol was immunoSEQ multiplex PCR, while the TCRdb copy is restricted to in-frame clones and leaves out a portion. The table has tens of thousands of clones, roughly 84% seen once. Sequenced input: CD4+ T cells from blood. All receptors derive from a human donor in good health.

The V gene is TRBV9, the J gene TRBJ2-3; 10 bases agree with TRBD2. This CDR3 is built from 17 residues. V shed 0 bases and J 5 bases; nucleotides not matched to a gene: 9. Germline CDR1 reads SGDLS; CDR2 reads YYNGEE. The CDR3 spells CASSVDLLAGVRDTQYF. The CDR3, as DNA: TGTGCCAGCAGCGTAGACCTCCTAGCGGGAGTTAGAGATACGCAGTATTTT.

The chain combines TRBV6-5 with TRBJ1-1; a possible D gene is TRBD1 (5 bases). This CDR3 region has 11 residues. The V gene's germline CDR1 is MNHEY and CDR2 SVGAGI. V lost 11 bases to trimming and J lost 12 bases, with 19 bases between them. CDR3 sequence (DNA): TGTGCCTGCCCGAGTAGGGGCGTATCTTTCTTT. This gives the protein CACPSRGVSFF.

CDR3 bases: TGTGCCAGCAGCGTAGCGGGGGCAGGGACCGGGGAGCTGTTTTTT. Translated: CASSVAGAGTGELFF. The V gene is TRBV9, the J gene TRBJ2-2; D tentatively fits TRBD1 or TRBD2 (6 bases each). The CDR3 extends over 15 amino acids. Trimming left V 0 bases short and J 5 bases short, with 11 bases between. The germline V gene encodes CDR1 SGDLS and CDR2 YYNGEE.

The chain links TRBV2 to TRBJ2-3; D is uncertain. This CDR3 is built from 12 residues. From germline, CDR1 is SNHLY and CDR2 FYNNEI. The V and J ends lost 3 bases and 1 base respectively, with 2 bases between them. Here the CDR3 DNA reads TGTGCCAGCAGTGAGGGCACAGATACGCAGTATTTT. Its protein product is CASSEGTDTQYF.

The J gene is TRBJ2-2, the V gene TRBV7-3; weak D call: TRBD1 (5 bases). V gave up 5 bases and J gave up 1 base, with 8 bases separating them. There are 14 residues in the CDR3. CDR1 and CDR2 (germline): SGHTA, FQGTGA. Here the CDR3 DNA reads TGTGCCAGCAGCCCGGACATGAACACCGGGGAGCTGTTTTTT. Translation gives CASSPDMNTGELFF.

This chain links TRBV6-1 with TRBJ1-1, with TRBD1 as a possible D gene (6 bases). CDR3 length: 14 residues. CDR1 and CDR2 from the germline V gene are MNHNS and SASEGT. V was pared by 4 bases and J by 5 bases, with 14 bases between. The CDR3: CASSVQGLRTEAFF. In DNA, the CDR3 is TGTGCCAGCAGTGTACAGGGCTTGAGGACTGAAGCTTTCTTT.

This chain connects TRBV29-1 to TRBJ2-4, with D possibly being TRBD2 (5 bases). CDR3 length equals 12 residues. Between the trimmed V and J ends, which lost 3 bases and 7 bases, there was a span of 10 bases. From germline, CDR1 is SQVTM and CDR2 ANQGSEA. CDR3 nucleotides: TGCAGCGTTGATGAGGGTCGGAACATTCAGTACTTC. It translates to CSVDEGRNIQYF. Full variable domain (rest looked up from reference TRBV29-1 and TRBJ2-4): SAVISQKPSRDICQRGTSLTIQCQVDSQVTMMFWYRQQPGQSLTLIATANQGSEATYESGFVIDKFPISRPNLTFSTLTVSNMSPEDSSIYLCSVDEGRNIQYFGAGTRLSVL.

In its sample, this clone was seen a few times. The V gene is TRBV6-1, the J gene TRBJ2-2, with D perhaps given as TRBD1 or TRBD2 (5 bases each). V was trimmed by 9 bases and J by 6 bases, leaving 20 bases between them. Germline values: CDR1 MNHNS, CDR2 SASEGT. The CDR3 length is 15 residues. DNA for the CDR3: TGTGCCAGTAGGTCAGGGACCGGTCCGGCCGGGGAGCTGTTTTTT. Its translation is CASRSGTGPAGELFF.

The rearrangement links TRBV5-4 to TRBJ2-7; either TRBD1 or TRBD2 may supply D (5 bases each). The germline V gene has CDR1 SGHNT and CDR2 YYREEE (reference sequence). Trimming took 2 bases from V and 7 from J, leaving 22 bases between them. The CDR3 totals 16 residues. CDR3 region: CASSLFARDAKGEQYF. The CDR3, as DNA: TGTGCCAGCAGCTTATTCGCCCGGGACGCGAAAGGGGAGCAGTACTTC. Filled out from reference TRBV5-4 and TRBJ2-7, the complete variable domain reads ETGVTQSPTHLIKTRGQQVTLRCSSQSGHNTVSWYQQALGQGPQFIFQYYREEENGRGNFPPRFSGLQFPNYSSELNVNALELDDSALYLCASSLFARDAKGEQYFGPGTRLTVT.

The chain recombines TRBV7-3 with TRBJ1-6, with a tentative D call TRBD1 (5 bases). CDR1 and CDR2 (germline): SGHTA, FQGTGA. V dropped 5 bases and J dropped 8 bases, with 10 bases sitting between them. This CDR3 region has 13 residues. The DNA for the CDR3 is TGTGCCAGCAGCGCCGGGGCCTATTCACCCCTCCACTTT. Its protein is CASSAGAYSPLHF.

The V and J genes are TRBV30 and TRBJ2-5; D may be TRBD2 (7 bases). Germline assignment: CDR1 GTSNPN and CDR2 SVGIG (reference sequence). The V end lost 0 bases, the J end lost 4 bases, and 12 bases lay between the germline ends. The CDR3 runs to 14 residues. The DNA for the CDR3 is TGTGCCTGGAGTGTTCGGGGGGCACTAGAGACCCAGTACTTC. It translates to CAWSVRGALETQYF.

The chain carries TRBV15 and TRBJ2-7, with D hard to call. V gave up 0 bases and J gave up 6 bases, with 12 bases separating them. CDR1 is LNHNV and CDR2 is YYDKDF in the germline V gene (reference sequence). The CDR3 runs 14 residues. The chain's CDR3 is CATSRDGRVPEQYF. As DNA, the CDR3 is TGTGCCACCAGCAGAGATGGTAGGGTCCCCGAGCAGTACTTC. The variable domain in full, completed from reference TRBV15 and TRBJ2-7, reads DAMVIQNPRYQVTQFGKPVTLSCSQTLNHNVMYWYQQKSSQAPKLLFHYYDKDFNNEADTPDNFQSRRPNTSFCFLDIRSPGLGDTAMYLCATSRDGRVPEQYFGPGTRLTVT.

In this sample, this clone turned up once. The chain joins TRBV7-2 to TRBJ1-2, with D tentatively TRBD1 (6 bases). Germline CDR1 reads SGHTA; CDR2 reads FQGNSA. Trimming pared 1 base from V and 6 bases from J, leaving 15 bases between. CDR3 length: 15 amino acids. CDR3 bases: TGTGCCAGCAGCTTAGTCCGCGGCAGGGGAGATGGCTACACCTTC. It is translated as CASSLVRGRGDGYTF.

Only one count was recorded for this clone. The chain has TRBV30 and TRBJ2-5; D is unresolved. There are 14 residues in the CDR3. V was shortened by 3 bases and J by 4 bases, with 15 bases between the two germline ends. Germline V gene data show CDR1 as GTSNPN and CDR2 as SVGIG (reference sequence). The CDR3 bases are TGTGCCTGGAGAAGGGTTAGGGAAGGAGAGACCCAGTACTTC. This encodes CAWRRVREGETQYF.

The chain couples TRBV18 to TRBJ2-6; possibly TRBD1 for D (5 bases). V was cut by 2 bases and J by 2 bases, with 13 bases left in between. Germline values: CDR1 KGHSH, CDR2 LQKENI. The CDR3 length is 17 residues. Here the CDR3 reads CASSPTQGRAGANVLTF. The CDR3 DNA is TGTGCCAGCTCACCAACCCAGGGCCGGGCTGGGGCCAACGTCCTGACTTTC.

The chain combines TRBV19 with TRBJ2-7; TRBD1 or TRBD2 may be the D gene (5 bases each). Per germline, CDR1 LNHDA and CDR2 SQIVND (reference sequence). The CDR3 is 13 amino acids. V shed 4 bases and J shed 2 bases, with 9 bases lying between them. CDR3 amino acids: CASSRGRPYEQYF. The CDR3 DNA reads TGTGCCAGTAGTAGGGGACGGCCCTACGAGCAGTACTTC.

The J gene is TRBJ2-5, the V gene TRBV7-3, with a weak D call TRBD1 (5 bases). CDR1 is SGHTA, CDR2 FQGTGA, per germline. This CDR3 comprises 15 residues. The germline V and J ends were trimmed by 1 base and 1 base, with 10 bases remaining between them. The CDR3 loop is CASSLRGRPQETQYF. The CDR3 coding sequence is TGTGCCAGCAGCTTAAGGGGCCGACCCCAAGAGACCCAGTACTTC.

The chain carries TRBV30 and TRBJ1-6, with D possibly matching TRBD1 (5 bases). The CDR3 runs 16 residues. CDR1 GTSNPN and CDR2 SVGIG come from the germline V gene (reference sequence). Deletions cut 3 bases from V and 5 bases from J, with 17 bases between. The CDR3 here is CAWRMMAGMDNSPLHF. The CDR3 coding sequence is TGTGCCTGGAGAATGATGGCAGGGATGGATAATTCACCCCTCCACTTT.

Concerning this clone: Other nucleotide sequences in the sample specify the same CDR3. The chain combines TRBV7-2 with TRBJ2-3; maybe TRBD2 (5 bases). V dropped 4 bases and J dropped 3 bases, with 8 bases sitting between them. The CDR3 has 13 residues. Germline CDR1 and CDR2: SGHTA and FQGNSA. The DNA of the CDR3 is TGTGCCAGCAGCTCCCCGGGAACAGATACGCAGTATTTT. Protein sequence: CASSSPGTDTQYF. The full variable domain, with the rest looked up from reference TRBV7-2 and TRBJ2-3, is GAGVSQSPSNKVTEKGKDVELRCDPISGHTALYWYRQSLGQGLEFLIYFQGNSAPDKSGLPSDRFSAERTGGSVSTLTIQRTQQEDSAVYLCASSSPGTDTQYFGPGTRLTVL.

The chain is built from TRBV30 and TRBJ2-3; D may be TRBD2 (5 bases). Deletions cut 5 bases from V and 5 bases from J, with 14 bases between. The CDR3 runs to 13 residues. Germline V lookup: CDR1 GTSNPN, CDR2 SVGIG (reference sequence). CDR3 in DNA: TGTGCCTGGGCATATAGGGCGGGAGATACGCAGTATTTT. Its translation: CAWAYRAGDTQYF.

The chain joins TRBV21-1 to TRBJ1-1. TRBV21-1 is labeled a pseudogene. This CDR3 has 16 residues. The CDR3 protein is CASSKALWGRGGGAFF. DNA for the CDR3: TGTGCCAGCAGCAAAGCGCTCTGGGGAAGGGGTGGAGGAGCTTTCTTT.

This clone was counted a single time. This rearrangement joins TRBV5-4 to TRBJ1-1; D remains unclear. The CDR3 consists of 13 residues. The V end was cut by 0 bases, the J end by 1 base, with 4 bases between. Germline CDR1 SGHNT, CDR2 YYREEE (reference sequence). The CDR3 DNA reads as TGTGCCAGCAGCTTGGAACCGAACACTGAAGCTTTCTTT. It encodes CASSLEPNTEAFF.

This chain connects TRBV9 to TRBJ2-1; D gene uncertain. The V gene's germline CDR1 is SGDLS and CDR2 YYNGEE. V was trimmed by 4 bases and J by 2 bases, leaving 13 bases between them. This CDR3 spans 15 amino acids. As DNA, the CDR3 is TGTGCCAGCAGCACACGAGGCGACCCCTACAATGAGCAGTTCTTC. Its translation is CASSTRGDPYNEQFF.

In DNA form, the CDR3 reads TGCGCCAGCAGCCCTCTTTATTGGGCTAGCGGGAGCAATGAGCAGTTCTTC. As protein: CASSPLYWASGSNEQFF. The chain employs TRBV4-3 and TRBJ2-1, with 10 bases matching TRBD2. Germline loops: CDR1 LGHNA, CDR2 YSLEER. The CDR3 contains 17 residues. The ends lost 4 bases at V and 6 bases at J; junction bases unmatched: 12.